Included here is one T cell receptor (beta chain) sequence, with context. Only a few counts were recorded for this clonotype. The target of this receptor is not known. Qualities for individual bases were not recorded, and no much larger clone is one base off. V lost 2 bases and J lost 0 bases; the stretch between them is 5 bases long. Reading the germline V gene gives CDR1 MNHEY and CDR2 SVGEGT. Its CDR3 holds 14 amino acids, cysteine through phenylalanine. This entry keeps only the CDR3 DNA: 42 bases, framed from base 1. The sample belongs to a study of T cells after yellow fever vaccination (dated by TCRdb to the late 2010s). Background for the entire study: The SMART-Seq v4 Ultra Low Input RNA kit was used to prepare libraries from fractions with low cell numbers. Bulk PBMC replicates and cell subsets were isolated from blood drawn at multiple timepoints before and after both primary and secondary immunization. Bulk TCR alpha and beta repertoires were sequenced longitudinally to track T-cell clones before and after primary and booster YFV17D yellow fever vaccination. Two healthy male donors made up the cohort, one aged 18 to 30 years and the other aged 30 to 40 years. Study-wide conclusions, independent of this receptor: A small share of clonotypes occurred in both CD4 and CD8 compartments, likely arising from convergent recombination. Because only two donors were included in the study, the extent to which the findings can be generalized is limited. FACS-sorted repertoires could contain abundant contaminating clonotypes from the bulk population, so computational filtering was required. The secondary T-cell response was found to be weaker but faster than the primary response, with a peak reached on day 5 rather than on day 15. Most clones expanded after primary vaccination were re-detected after the booster (96% of CD4 and approximately 88% of CD8), suggesting broad memory maintenance.

According to the study, the label for this sample's treatment or condition signals: live attenuated yellow fever vaccine strain. At every blood-draw timepoint, two biological replicates of bulk PBMCs were collected. PBMCs were isolated from peripheral blood using a standard Ficoll-Paque protocol. TriZol was used to extract RNA from bulk PBMCs, CD4 and CD8 fractions, and dextramer-positive and dextramer-negative fractions. TCR cDNA was made using 5'RACE template switching, a step that added a universal primer site and unique molecular identifiers. Priming of cDNA synthesis was performed from both the TCR alpha and TCR beta constant segments. Library amplification involved two PCR steps, and the second step added sample barcodes and sequencing adapters. Libraries were sequenced on Illumina HiSeq 2500 (2x100 bp) or NovaSeq (2x150 bp). The study's own analysis went as follows. Demultiplexing of reads and collapsing into UMI consensus sequences were performed with MIGEC, and V(D)J alignment was carried out with MiXCR. Using edgeR on replicate PBMC samples, clonotypes were called vaccine-responding if FDR was below 0.01 and the log2 fold change was above 5 up to day 15. Bulk clonotypes were assigned CD4 or CD8 identity according to which sequenced CD4 or CD8 repertoire held them at higher abundance. The public reads were reprocessed in TCRdb via fastp at Q25 and MiXCR, keeping in-frame beta chains. Rows merge per CDR3 protein into single entries with the most common DNA and genes. These V and J calls originate from TCRdb's pipeline instead of the authors' own analysis. This sample holds more than 450,000 distinct CDR3 sequences; about a fifth were observed only once. Around 17% of the sample lies in the top ten.

In this chain, TRBV6-2 or TRBV6-3 is recombined with TRBJ2-1, with the D segment identity uncertain. This clonotype was obtained from a young man who received the YFV17D yellow fever vaccine. This sample comprised PBMCs, obtained approximately 20 days after the first yellow fever vaccination. The CDR3 has the sequence CASSYRSSYNEQFF. The base sequence is TGTGCCAGCAGTTACCGAAGCTCCTACAATGAGCAGTTCTTC.